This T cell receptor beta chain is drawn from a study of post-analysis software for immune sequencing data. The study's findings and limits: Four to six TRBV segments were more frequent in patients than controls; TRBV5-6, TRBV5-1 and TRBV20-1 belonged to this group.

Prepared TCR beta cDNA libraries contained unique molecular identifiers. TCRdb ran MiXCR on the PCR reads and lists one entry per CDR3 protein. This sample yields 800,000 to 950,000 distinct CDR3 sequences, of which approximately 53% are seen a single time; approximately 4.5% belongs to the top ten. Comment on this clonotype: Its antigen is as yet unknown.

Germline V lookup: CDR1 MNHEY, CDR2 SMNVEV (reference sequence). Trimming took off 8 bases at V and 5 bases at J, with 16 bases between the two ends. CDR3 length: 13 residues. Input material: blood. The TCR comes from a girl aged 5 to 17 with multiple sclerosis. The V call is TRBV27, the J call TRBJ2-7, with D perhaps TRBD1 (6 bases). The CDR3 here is CASGKPYRDEQYF. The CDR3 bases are TGTGCCAGCGGTAAACCCTACAGGGACGAGCAGTACTTC.